Below, one T cell receptor beta chain is given with its context. The sample originates from a study of blood T cell repertoires in COVID-19. The authors' processing: Estimated nucleated cell counts came from reference gene primer amplification. Clones were sequenced by immunoSEQ multiplex PCR, and TCRdb holds only the in-frame ones, with some missing. The V and J calls and clone size were taken over from that table, and D and trimming were inferred from the DNA. The sample carries about 35,000 clones, 75% to 90% recorded once. V was shortened by 1 base and J by 3 bases, with 22 bases between the two germline ends. In germline, CDR1 is SGDLS, CDR2 YYNGEE. The CDR3 totals 19 residues.

V usage is TRBV9 and J usage is TRBJ2-2; tentative D call: TRBD2 (6 bases). The sequencing sample was made of peripheral blood. This TCR derives from a human donor in a cohort sampled during active or convalescent COVID-19. The donor label of this sample is uncertain. The CDR3: CASSVQRGRFSGYTGELFF. In nucleotides, the CDR3 is TGTGCCAGCAGCGTACAAAGGGGAAGGTTTAGCGGATACACCGGGGAGCTGTTTTTT.